This T cell receptor beta chain was identified during a study of Ad26.COV2.S vaccination and SARS-CoV-2 variants. Overall study results and limits: Non-spike TCR breadth showed similarity between vaccine and placebo recipients.

Noted treatment: 19 received Ad26.COV2.S at low or high dose, single or two shots; about five received placebo; per-sample allocation not given. On day 63 after the first injection, vaccine and placebo recipients gave samples. Its platform was an Ad26 vector, and its expressed antigen was Wuhan-strain SARS-CoV-2 spike. The V and J ends lost 6 bases and 0 bases respectively, with 20 bases between them. The CDR3 has 17 residues. Germline CDR1 LGHNT, CDR2 FRNRAP. With regard to this clone: Its antigen is as yet unknown.

Profiling relied on immunoSEQ multiplex PCR, and the TCRdb table lists in-frame clones only, not all of them. The profile shows around 300,000 clones, 70% to 90% of them singletons. The TCR originated in a person aged 18-65 years who received the Ad26.COV2.S COVID-19 vaccine or a placebo. Sample: peripheral blood, taken in a trial of Ad26.COV2.S vaccine versus placebo. The genes are TRBV12-5 and TRBJ1-2, with D perhaps TRBD1 (5 bases). CDR3: CASGLRRGPSANYGYTF. Here the CDR3 DNA reads TGTGCTAGTGGCCTCAGGAGGGGTCCCTCGGCTAACTATGGCTACACCTTC. Full variable domain (remainder filled in from reference TRBV12-5 and TRBJ1-2): DARVTQTPRHKVTEMGQEVTMRCQPILGHNTVFWYRQTMMQGLELLAYFRNRAPLDDSGMPKDRFSAEMPDATLATLKIQPSEPRDSAVYFCASGLRRGPSANYGYTFGSGTRLTVV.